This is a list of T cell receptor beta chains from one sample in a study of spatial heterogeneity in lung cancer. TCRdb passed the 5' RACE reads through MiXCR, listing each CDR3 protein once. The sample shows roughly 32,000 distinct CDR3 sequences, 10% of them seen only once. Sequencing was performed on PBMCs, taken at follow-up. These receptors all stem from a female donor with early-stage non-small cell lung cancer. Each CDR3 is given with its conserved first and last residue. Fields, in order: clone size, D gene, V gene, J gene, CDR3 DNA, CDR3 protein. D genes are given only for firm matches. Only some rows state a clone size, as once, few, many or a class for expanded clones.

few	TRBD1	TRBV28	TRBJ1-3	TGTGCCAGCAGATCAGGGGGCGCGCGAAACACCATATATTTT	CASRSGGARNTIYF
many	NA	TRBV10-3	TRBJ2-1	TGTGCCATCAGTGAGTCTGGAAATGAGCAGTTCTTC	CAISESGNEQFF
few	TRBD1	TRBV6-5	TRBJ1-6	TGTGCCAGCAGTTACTCCGGGACAGCTGAGGCCTCCTATAATTCACCCCTCCACTTT	CASSYSGTAEASYNSPLHF
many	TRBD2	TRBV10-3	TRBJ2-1	TGTGCCATCAGTGAGTCTGGTAGCGGGGGGGTGAATGAGCAGTTCTTC	CAISESGSGGVNEQFF
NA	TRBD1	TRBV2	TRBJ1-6	TGTGCCAGCAGCCTCACAGGGGAAGGTTCACCCCTCCACTTT	CASSLTGEGSPLHF
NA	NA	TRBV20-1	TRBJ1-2	TGCAGTGCCAGATGGGACACCGACTATGGCTACACCTTC	CSARWDTDYGYTF
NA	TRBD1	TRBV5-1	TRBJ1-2	TGCGCCAGCAGCTGGACAGGGACCGGCTACACCTTC	CASSWTGTGYTF
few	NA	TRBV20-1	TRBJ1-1	TGCAGTGCTAGAGTTGATAAAGAGGCTTTCTTT	CSARVDKEAFF
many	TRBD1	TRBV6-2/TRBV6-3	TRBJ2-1	TGTGCCAGCAGTTACAGAGGCAGGGGGTATTACAATGAGCAGTTCTTC	CASSYRGRGYYNEQFF
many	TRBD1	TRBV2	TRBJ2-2	TGTGCCAACACGGGACAGGCATCGAACACCGGGGAGCTGTTTTTT	CANTGQASNTGELFF
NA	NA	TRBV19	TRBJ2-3	TGTGCCAGTAGTAACCGACAGGTTCCAGATACGCAGTATTTT	CASSNRQVPDTQYF
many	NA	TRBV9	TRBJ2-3	TGTGCCAGCAGCGTAGTAGGGGGAGCGGGCACAGATACGCAGTATTTT	CASSVVGGAGTDTQYF
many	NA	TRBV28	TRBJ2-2	TGTGCCAGCAGTTCAAACACCGGGGAGCTGTTTTTT	CASSSNTGELFF
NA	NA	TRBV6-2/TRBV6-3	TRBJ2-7	TGTGCCAGCGGAGTGGGGGCAATTCCTACGAATCAGTACTTC	CASGVGAIPTNQYF
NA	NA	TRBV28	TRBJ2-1	TGTGCCAGCAGTTTTGCGAGACGGAATGAGCAGTTCTTC	CASSFARRNEQFF
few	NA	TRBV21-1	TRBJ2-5	TGTGCCAGCAGCAATCGGGGGAGCGGAGAGACCCAGTACTTC	CASSNRGSGETQYF
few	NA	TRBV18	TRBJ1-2	TGTGCCAGCTTGGGGACATCTTCCTATGGCTACACCTTC	CASLGTSSYGYTF
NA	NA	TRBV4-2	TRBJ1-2	TGTGCCAGCAGCCAAGCGAATGGGGGGGACCTTGGCTACACCTTC	CASSQANGGDLGYTF
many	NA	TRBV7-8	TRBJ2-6	TGTGCCAGCAGCTTAGTAGGGGATGGGGCCAACGTCCTGACTTTC	CASSLVGDGANVLTF
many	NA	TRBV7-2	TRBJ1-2	TGTGCCAGCAGCCCCCCGGACAGTCGGGGCTATGGCTACACCTTC	CASSPPDSRGYGYTF